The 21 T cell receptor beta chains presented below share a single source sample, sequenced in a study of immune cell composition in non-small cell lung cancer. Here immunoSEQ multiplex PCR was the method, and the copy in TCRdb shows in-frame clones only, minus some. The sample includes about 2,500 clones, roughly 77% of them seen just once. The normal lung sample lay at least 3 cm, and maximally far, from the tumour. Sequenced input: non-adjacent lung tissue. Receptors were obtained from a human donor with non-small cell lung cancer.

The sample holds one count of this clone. CDR3 nucleotide sequence: TGTGCCAGCAGACCATACTCACCCCAAGGCTACACCTTC. It translates to CASRPYSPQGYTF. J is TRBJ1-2 and V is TRBV6-5, with unresolved D. The germline V and J ends were trimmed by 6 bases and 8 bases, with 16 bases remaining between them. Germline V CDR1 and CDR2: MNHEY, SVGAGI. The CDR3 length is 13 residues.

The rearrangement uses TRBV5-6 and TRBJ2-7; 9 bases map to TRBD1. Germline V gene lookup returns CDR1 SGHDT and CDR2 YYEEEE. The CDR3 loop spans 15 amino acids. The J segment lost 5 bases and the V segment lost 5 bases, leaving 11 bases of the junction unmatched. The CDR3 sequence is CASSMDRGGLDEQYF. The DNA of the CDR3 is TGTGCCAGCAGTATGGACAGGGGAGGGTTAGACGAGCAGTACTTC.

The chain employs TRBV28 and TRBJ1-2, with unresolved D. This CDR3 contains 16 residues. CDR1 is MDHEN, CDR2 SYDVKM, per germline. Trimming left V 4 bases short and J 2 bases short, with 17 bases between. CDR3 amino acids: CASSSPRGEYNYGYTF. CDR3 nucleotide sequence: TGTGCCAGCAGTTCCCCTCGGGGAGAATACAACTATGGCTACACCTTC.

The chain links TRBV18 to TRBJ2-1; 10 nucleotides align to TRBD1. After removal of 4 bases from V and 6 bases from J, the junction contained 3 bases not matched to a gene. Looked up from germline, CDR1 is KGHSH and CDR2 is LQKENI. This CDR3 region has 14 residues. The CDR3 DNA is TGTGCCAGCTCACAATGGGACAGGGGCAATGAGCAGTTCTTC. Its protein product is CASSQWDRGNEQFF.

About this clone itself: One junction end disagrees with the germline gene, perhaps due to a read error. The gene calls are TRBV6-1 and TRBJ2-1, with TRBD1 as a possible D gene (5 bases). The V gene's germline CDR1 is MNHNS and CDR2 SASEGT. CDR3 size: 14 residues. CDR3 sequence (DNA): TGTGCCACCAGGGTTGGGCATCTGTACAATGAGCTGTTCTTC. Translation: CATRVGHLYNELFF.

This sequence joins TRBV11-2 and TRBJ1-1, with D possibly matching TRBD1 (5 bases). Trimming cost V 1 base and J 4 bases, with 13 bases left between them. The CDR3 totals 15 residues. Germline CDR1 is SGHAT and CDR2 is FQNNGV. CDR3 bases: TGTGCCAGCAGCTTAGGGGTCAGTAGGGGCACTGAAGCTTTCTTT. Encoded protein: CASSLGVSRGTEAFF.

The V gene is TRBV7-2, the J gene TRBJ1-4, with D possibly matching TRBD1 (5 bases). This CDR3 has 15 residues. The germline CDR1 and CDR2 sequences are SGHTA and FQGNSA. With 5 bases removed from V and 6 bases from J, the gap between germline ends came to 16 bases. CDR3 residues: CASSPVGRADEKLFF. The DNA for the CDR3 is TGTGCCAGCAGCCCCGTGGGCAGGGCTGATGAAAAACTGTTTTTT.

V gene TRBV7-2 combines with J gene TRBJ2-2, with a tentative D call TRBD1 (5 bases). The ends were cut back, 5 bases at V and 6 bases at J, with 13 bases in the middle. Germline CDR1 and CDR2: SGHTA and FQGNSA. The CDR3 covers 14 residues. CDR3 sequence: CASSQGVGSGELFF. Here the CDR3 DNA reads TGTGCCAGCAGCCAAGGGGTGGGGTCCGGGGAGCTGTTTTTT.

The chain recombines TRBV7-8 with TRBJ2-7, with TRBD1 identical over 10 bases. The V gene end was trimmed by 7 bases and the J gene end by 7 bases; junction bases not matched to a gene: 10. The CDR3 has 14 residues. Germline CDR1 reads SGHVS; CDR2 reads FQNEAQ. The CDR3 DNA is TGTGCCAGCACCCCCGTCGAGGACAGGGGGGAGCAGTACTTC. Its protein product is CASTPVEDRGEQYF.

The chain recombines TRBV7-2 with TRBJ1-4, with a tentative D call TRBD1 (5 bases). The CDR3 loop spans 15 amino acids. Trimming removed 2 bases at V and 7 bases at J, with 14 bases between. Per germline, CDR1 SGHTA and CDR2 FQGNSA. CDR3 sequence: CASSLNGALSEKLFF. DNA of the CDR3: TGTGCCAGCAGCTTAAATGGGGCCTTGAGTGAAAAACTGTTTTTT.

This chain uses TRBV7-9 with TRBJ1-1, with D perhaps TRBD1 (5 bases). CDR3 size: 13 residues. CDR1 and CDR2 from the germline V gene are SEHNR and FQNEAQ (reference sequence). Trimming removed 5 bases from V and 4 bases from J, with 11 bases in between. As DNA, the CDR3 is TGTGCCAGCAGCGGGGGGATGGTCACTGAAGCTTTCTTT. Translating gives CASSGGMVTEAFF. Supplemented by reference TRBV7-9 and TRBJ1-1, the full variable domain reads DTGVSQNPRHKITKRGQNVTFRCDPISEHNRLYWYRQTLGQGPEFLTYFQNEAQLEKSRLLSDRFSAERPKGSFSTLEIQRTEQGDSAMYLCASSGGMVTEAFFGQGTRLTVV.

CDR3 region: CAWRHRVGNTEAFF. The CDR3 DNA reads TGTGCCTGGAGACACAGGGTTGGGAACACTGAAGCTTTCTTT. J is TRBJ1-1 and V is TRBV30, with a possible D match to TRBD1 (6 bases). The CDR3 is 14 amino acids. V was clipped by 3 bases and J by 1 base, with 12 bases between them. Germline V gene data show CDR1 as GTSNPN and CDR2 as SVGIG (reference sequence).

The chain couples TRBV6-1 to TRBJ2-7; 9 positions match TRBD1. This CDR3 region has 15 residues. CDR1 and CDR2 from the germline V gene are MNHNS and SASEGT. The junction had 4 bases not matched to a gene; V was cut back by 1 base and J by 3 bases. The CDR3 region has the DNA TGTGCCAGCAGTGAAGAGGGGACAGGGAGCTACGAGCAGTACTTC. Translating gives CASSEEGTGSYEQYF.

This CDR3 reads CASSEDGGLSEKLFF. The CDR3 DNA sequence: TGTGCCAGCAGTGAAGACGGGGGGCTCTCTGAAAAACTGTTTTTT. V is TRBV6-1 and J is TRBJ1-4; a weak D match, TRBD1 (6 bases). The germline V gene encodes CDR1 MNHNS and CDR2 SASEGT. Trimming took 1 base from V and 7 from J, leaving 13 bases between them. This CDR3 is 15 amino acids long.

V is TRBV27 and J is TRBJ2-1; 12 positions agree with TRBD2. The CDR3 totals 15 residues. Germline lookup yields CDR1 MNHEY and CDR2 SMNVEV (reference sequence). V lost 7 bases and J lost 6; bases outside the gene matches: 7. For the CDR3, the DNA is TGTGCCAGCACGAACCCGGGACTAGCGGGCAATGAGCAGTTCTTC. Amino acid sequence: CASTNPGLAGNEQFF.

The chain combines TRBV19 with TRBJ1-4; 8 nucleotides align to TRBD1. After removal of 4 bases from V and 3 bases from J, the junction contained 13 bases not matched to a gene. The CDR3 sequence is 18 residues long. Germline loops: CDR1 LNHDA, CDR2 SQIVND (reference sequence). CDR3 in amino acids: CASSTTRAAGGPNEKLFF. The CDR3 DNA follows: TGTGCCAGTAGTACCACCCGCGCAGCAGGGGGCCCTAATGAAAAACTGTTTTTT.

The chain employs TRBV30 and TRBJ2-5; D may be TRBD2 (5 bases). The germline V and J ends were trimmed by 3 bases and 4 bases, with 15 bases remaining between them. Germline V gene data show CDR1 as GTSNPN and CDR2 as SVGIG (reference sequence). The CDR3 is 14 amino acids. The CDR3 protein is CAWRGTSLGETQYF. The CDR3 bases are TGTGCCTGGAGGGGCACTAGTTTGGGAGAGACCCAGTACTTC.

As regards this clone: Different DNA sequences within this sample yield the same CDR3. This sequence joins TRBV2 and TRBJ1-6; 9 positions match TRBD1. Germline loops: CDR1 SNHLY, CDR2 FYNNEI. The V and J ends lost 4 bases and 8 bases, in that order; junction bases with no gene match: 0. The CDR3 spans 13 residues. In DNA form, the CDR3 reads TGTGCCAGCAGTGGGGACAGGGATTCACCCCTCCACTTT. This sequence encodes CASSGDRDSPLHF. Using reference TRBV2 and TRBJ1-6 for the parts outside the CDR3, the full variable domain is EPEVTQTPSHQVTQMGQEVILRCVPISNHLYFYWYRQILGQKVEFLVSFYNNEISEKSEIFDDQFSVERPDGSNFTLKIRSTKLEDSAMYFCASSGDRDSPLHFGNGTRLTVT.

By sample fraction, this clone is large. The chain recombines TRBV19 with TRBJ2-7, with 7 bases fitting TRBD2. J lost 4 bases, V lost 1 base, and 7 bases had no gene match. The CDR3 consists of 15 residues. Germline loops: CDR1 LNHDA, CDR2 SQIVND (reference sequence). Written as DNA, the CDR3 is TGTGCCAGTAGTATAGGGAGCGGGATAGCGTACGAGCAGTACTTC. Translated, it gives CASSIGSGIAYEQYF.

CDR3 nucleotide sequence: TGTGCCAGCAGCTATGACAGGGGGCAGGGCGGGGAGCTGTTTTTT. Translation gives CASSYDRGQGGELFF. The chain has TRBV11-2 and TRBJ2-2; the match to TRBD1 covers 10 bases. Germline loops: CDR1 SGHAT, CDR2 FQNNGV. The CDR3 has 15 residues. V lost 4 bases, J lost 7 bases, and 6 bases stayed unmatched. The entire variable domain, with the rest obtained from reference TRBV11-2 and TRBJ2-2, is as follows: EAGVAQSPRYKIIEKRQSVAFWCNPISGHATLYWYQQILGQGPKLLIQFQNNGVVDDSQLPKDRFSAERLKGVDSTLKIQPAKLEDSAVYLCASSYDRGQGGELFFGEGSRLTVL.

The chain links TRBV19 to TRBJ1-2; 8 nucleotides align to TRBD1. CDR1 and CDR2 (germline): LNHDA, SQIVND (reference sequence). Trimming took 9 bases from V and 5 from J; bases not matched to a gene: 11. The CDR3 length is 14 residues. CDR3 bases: TGTGCCAGCCGGATGACAGGGGCGAATTATGGCTACACCTTC. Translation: CASRMTGANYGYTF.